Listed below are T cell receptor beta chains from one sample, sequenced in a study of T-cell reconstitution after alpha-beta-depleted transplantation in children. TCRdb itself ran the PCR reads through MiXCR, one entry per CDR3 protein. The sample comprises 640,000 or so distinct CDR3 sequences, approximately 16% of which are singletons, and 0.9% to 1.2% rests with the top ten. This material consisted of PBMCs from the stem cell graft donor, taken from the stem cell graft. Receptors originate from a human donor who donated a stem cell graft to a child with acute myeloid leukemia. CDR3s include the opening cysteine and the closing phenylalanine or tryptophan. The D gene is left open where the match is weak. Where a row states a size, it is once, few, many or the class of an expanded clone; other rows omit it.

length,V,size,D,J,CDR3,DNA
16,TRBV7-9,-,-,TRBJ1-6,CASSLAYGKANSPLHF,TGTGCCAGCAGCTTAGCCTACGGAAAGGCTAATTCACCCCTCCACTTT
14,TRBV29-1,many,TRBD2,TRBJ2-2,CSGRAGRDTGELFF,TGCAGCGGTAGAGCGGGGCGGGACACCGGGGAGCTGTTTTTT
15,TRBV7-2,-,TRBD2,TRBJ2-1,CASSPYRTSGGAGFF,TGTGCCAGCAGCCCCTATCGGACTAGCGGGGGGGCCGGGTTCTTC
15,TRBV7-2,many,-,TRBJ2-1,CASSLWSSSYNEQFF,TGTGCCAGCAGCTTATGGTCGAGCTCCTACAATGAGCAGTTCTTC
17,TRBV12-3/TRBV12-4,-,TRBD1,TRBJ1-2,CASSHRRDRVWNYGYTF,TGTGCCAGCAGTCACCGCCGGGACAGGGTTTGGAACTATGGCTACACCTTC
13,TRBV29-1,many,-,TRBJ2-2,CSADRTATGELFF,TGCAGCGCCGACCGAACAGCAACCGGGGAGCTGTTTTTT
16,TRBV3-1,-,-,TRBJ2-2,CASSQGYLSNTGELFF,TGTGCCAGCAGCCAAGGATACCTTTCGAACACCGGGGAGCTGTTTTTT
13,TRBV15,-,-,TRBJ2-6,CATGQSSSNVLTF,TGTGCCACCGGACAGTCCTCTTCCAACGTCCTGACTTTC
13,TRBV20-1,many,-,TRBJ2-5,CSAKGRVYETQYF,TGCAGTGCTAAGGGCAGGGTATACGAGACCCAGTACTTC
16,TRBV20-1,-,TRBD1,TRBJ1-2,CSARPLDRRFNYGYTF,TGCAGTGCTAGACCTTTGGACAGGCGGTTTAACTATGGCTACACCTTC
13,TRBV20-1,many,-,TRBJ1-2,CSARPYRADGYTF,TGCAGTGCTAGACCCTACCGGGCCGATGGCTACACCTTC
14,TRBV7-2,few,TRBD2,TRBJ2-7,CASSPESGGYEQYF,TGTGCCAGCAGCCCTGAGAGCGGGGGATACGAGCAGTACTTC
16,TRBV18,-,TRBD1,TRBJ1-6,CASSPKTGQGNSPLHF,TGTGCCAGCTCACCCAAAACGGGACAGGGAAATTCACCCCTCCACTTT
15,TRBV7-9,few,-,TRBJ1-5,CASSGPRDVNQPQHF,TGTGCCAGCAGCGGGCCCCGGGACGTTAATCAGCCCCAGCATTTT
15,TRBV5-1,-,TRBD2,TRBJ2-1,CASSVVAGGLTEQFF,TGCGCCAGCAGCGTTGTAGCGGGGGGCCTTACTGAGCAGTTCTTC
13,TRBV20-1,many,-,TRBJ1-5,CSAPVQGNQPQHF,TGCAGTGCTCCGGTTCAGGGCAATCAGCCCCAGCATTTT
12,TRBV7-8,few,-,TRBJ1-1,CASSSRITEAFF,TGTGCCAGCAGCTCGCGGATCACTGAAGCTTTCTTT
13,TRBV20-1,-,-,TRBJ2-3,CSASFATTDTQYF,TGCAGTGCCTCCTTCGCCACCACAGATACGCAGTATTTT
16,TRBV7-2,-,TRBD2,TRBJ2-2,CASSLGTSGAPGELFF,TGTGCCAGCAGCTTAGGGACTAGCGGGGCGCCCGGGGAGCTGTTTTTT
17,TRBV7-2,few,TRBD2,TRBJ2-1,CASSPHQGTSGGNEQFF,TGTGCCAGCAGCCCCCACCAGGGTACTAGCGGAGGGAATGAGCAGTTCTTC
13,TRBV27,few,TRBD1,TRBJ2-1,CASGTGFYNEQFF,TGTGCCAGCGGGACAGGGTTCTACAATGAGCAGTTCTTC
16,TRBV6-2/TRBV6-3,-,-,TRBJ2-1,CASSSGRLSSYNEQFF,TGTGCCAGCAGTTCGGGGCGGCTTAGCTCCTACAATGAGCAGTTCTTC
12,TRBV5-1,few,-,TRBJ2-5,CASSTYQETQYF,TGCGCCAGCAGCACGTACCAAGAGACCCAGTACTTC
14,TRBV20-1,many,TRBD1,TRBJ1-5,CSARQGYRDQPQHF,TGCAGTGCAAGACAGGGGTATAGGGATCAGCCCCAGCATTTT
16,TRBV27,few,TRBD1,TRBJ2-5,CASSSRTGTGKETQYF,TGTGCCAGCAGTTCCCGGACAGGGACGGGTAAAGAGACCCAGTACTTC
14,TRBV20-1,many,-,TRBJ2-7,CSARGGSGNYEQYF,TGCAGTGCTAGAGGAGGTAGCGGAAATTACGAGCAGTACTTC
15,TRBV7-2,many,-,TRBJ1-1,CASSVQQGEWTEAFF,TGTGCCAGCAGCGTGCAACAGGGTGAGTGGACTGAAGCTTTCTTT
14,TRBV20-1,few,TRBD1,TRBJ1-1,CSASRQGAFSEAFF,TGCAGTGCGAGCAGGCAGGGGGCGTTCTCTGAAGCTTTCTTT
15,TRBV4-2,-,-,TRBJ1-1,CASSPVGLTNTEAFF,TGTGCCAGCAGCCCCGTAGGGCTGACGAACACTGAAGCTTTCTTT